These 23 T cell receptor beta chains were all obtained from the same sample, sequenced in a study of T cell clonality in common variable immunodeficiency. Study-wide results and caveats: Reportedly, TCR beta sequences from common variable immunodeficiency showed fewer deletions and N-nucleotide insertions.

Which antigens these TCRs recognize remains unknown. Generated by immunoSEQ multiplex PCR, the TCRdb table keeps only in-frame clones and is missing some. The data show fewer than 35,000 clones, with none appearing a single time. Sequencing input: peripheral blood mononuclear cells. These TCRs come from a human donor with common variable immunodeficiency.

In its sample, this clone was seen many times. The read finishes 3 residues shy of the CDR3 end, and the germline J gene is used to complete it. This rearrangement joins TRBV20-1 to TRBJ1-6; possible D gene TRBD1, 5 bases. Trimming removed 6 bases at V and 5 bases at J, with 14 bases between. CDR1 is DFQATT and CDR2 is SNEGSKA in the germline V gene (reference sequence). There are 14 residues in the CDR3. CDR3 DNA (partial): TGCAGTGCCGGGGGGGAGAGTCATAATTCACCC. Its translation is CSAGGESHNSP. The entire CDR3 protein reads CSAGGESHNSPLHF.

There are a few counts of this clone. The read terminates 3 residues ahead of where the CDR3 ends, so the germline J gene completes it. The chain has TRBV20-1 and TRBJ2-3; 8 nucleotides line up with TRBD2. Germline V CDR1 and CDR2: DFQATT, SNEGSKA (reference sequence). CDR3 length equals 15 residues. The V and J ends lost 1 base and 2 bases, in that order; junction bases with no gene match: 5. CDR3 DNA, as far as it was read: TGCAGTGCTAGAGGTTTAGCGGGGATCACAGATACG. Translated: CSARGLAGITDT. The CDR3 as a whole reads CSARGLAGITDTQYF.

This clone has only a few counts. The read terminates 3 residues before the CDR3 end, so the remaining end is supplied by the germline J gene. The chain is built from TRBV30 and TRBJ2-7; tentatively, D is TRBD1 (6 bases). The CDR3 extends over 15 amino acids. CDR1 GTSNPN and CDR2 SVGIG come from the germline V gene (reference sequence). With 3 bases removed from V and 1 base from J, the gap between germline ends came to 16 bases. CDR3 DNA (partial): TGTGCCTGGAGCTTGACCGGGACACTGTCCTACGAG. The encoded protein is CAWSLTGTLSYE. The CDR3 in its entirety is CAWSLTGTLSYEQYF. Complete variable domain (other parts from reference TRBV30 and TRBJ2-7): SQTIHQWPATLVQPVGSPLSLECTVEGTSNPNLYWYRQAAGRGLQLLFYSVGIGQISSEVPQNLSASRPQDRQFILSSKKLLLSDSGFYLCAWSLTGTLSYEQYFGPGTRLTVT.

This clone was counted between two and nine times. The CDR3 extends 3 residues past the end of the read, so its final part is completed from the germline J gene. V usage is TRBV7-2 and J usage is TRBJ1-1; 7 bases agree with TRBD1. The trim removed 5 bases at V and 6 bases at J, leaving 9 bases unmatched. This CDR3 contains 14 residues. The germline CDR1 and CDR2 sequences are SGHTA and FQGNSA. CDR3 DNA, as far as it was read: TGTGCCAGCAGCCCGTATCAGACAGGGTCTGAA. As protein: CASSPYQTGSE. The full-length CDR3 reads as CASSPYQTGSEAFF.

With respect to this clone: Coverage ceases 3 residues before the CDR3 finishes, and the germline J gene fills in the end. The chain couples TRBV7-6 to TRBJ2-7, with TRBD1 as a possible D gene (6 bases). Germline V gene data show CDR1 as SGHVS and CDR2 as FNYEAQ. This CDR3 spans 13 amino acids. V was pared by 5 bases and J by 5 bases, with 13 bases between. The covered CDR3 bases are TGTGCCAGCAGCCTCGGACAGTACGACGAG. Translation: CASSLGQYDE. The full CDR3 reads CASSLGQYDEQYF.

This clone has only a few counts. Read data end 3 residues before the CDR3 end; the end is taken from the germline J gene. The chain links TRBV6-1 to TRBJ2-7; the D gene is possibly TRBD1 (5 bases). Germline CDR1 and CDR2: MNHNS and SASEGT. V was cut by 4 bases and J by 1 base, with 8 bases left in between. This CDR3 contains 13 residues. The CDR3 spells CASSATGSYEQYF. CDR3 DNA (partial): TGTGCCAGCAGTGCAACAGGTTCCTACGAG.

This clone has a handful of counts. The CDR3 loop reads CASSIGTGGGEQFF. The CDR3 DNA, read in part, is TGTGCCAGTAGTATTGGGACAGGGGGCGGTGAG. The chain recombines TRBV19 with TRBJ2-1; 12 bases are a match to TRBD1. The CDR3 end lies 3 residues beyond the end of the read and is filled in from the germline J gene. Per the germline V gene, CDR1 is LNHDA and CDR2 is SQIVND (reference sequence). Germline trimming cut 3 bases from V and 9 bases from J; bases unmatched to any gene: 3. This CDR3 is built from 14 residues.

This clone was counted between two and nine times. The CDR3 end falls 3 residues outside the read, so it is completed with the germline J gene. V gene TRBV20-1 combines with J gene TRBJ2-3; 7 bases fit TRBD2. V was clipped by 3 bases and J by 2 bases; unmatched bases: 8. Germline-derived CDR1 and CDR2 are DFQATT and SNEGSKA (reference sequence). There are 15 residues in the CDR3. CDR3 bases read: TGCAGTGCTAGTTGGTGGCGGGAGCTCACAGATACG. Translated, it gives CSASWWRELTDT. The CDR3, in full, reads CSASWWRELTDTQYF.

Worth noting for this clone: Coverage ceases 3 residues before the CDR3 finishes, and the germline J gene fills in the end. The gene calls are TRBV20-1 and TRBJ1-4; perhaps TRBD1 as D (6 bases). The ends were cut back, 4 bases at V and 4 bases at J, with 13 bases in the middle. The CDR3 loop spans 14 amino acids. Germline V CDR1 and CDR2: DFQATT, SNEGSKA (reference sequence). CDR3 bases read: TGCAGTGCTATGACACAGGGATATAATGAAAAA. Its protein product is CSAMTQGYNEK. In full, the CDR3 reads CSAMTQGYNEKLFF.

The CDR3 loop reads CSAMGQNQPQHF. CDR3 bases read: TGCAGTGCTATGGGACAAAATCAGCCC. This chain uses TRBV20-1 with TRBJ1-5, with D possibly being TRBD1 (6 bases). The CDR3 goes on 3 residues after the read ends, and that part is filled in from the germline J gene. Germline V gene sequence: CDR1 DFQATT, CDR2 SNEGSKA (reference sequence). Trimming stripped 4 bases from V and 4 bases from J, with 8 bases between. The CDR3 spans 12 residues.

This clone was observed at least ten times. The read stops 3 residues short of the end of the CDR3; the missing end is completed from the germline J gene. The V gene is TRBV29-1, the J gene TRBJ1-1; 7 nucleotides agree with TRBD1. Germline CDR1 and CDR2: SQVTM and ANQGSEA. This CDR3 is built from 13 residues. V dropped 7 bases and J dropped 0; count of bases not matched to a gene: 5. CDR3 bases read: TGCAGCGCTACCCAGGGGGTGAACACTGAA. This sequence encodes CSATQGVNTE. The full CDR3 reads CSATQGVNTEAFF.

This clone has only a few counts. The CDR3 end falls 3 residues outside the read, so it is completed with the germline J gene. This chain links TRBV13 with TRBJ2-7, with TRBD1 identical over 7 bases. This CDR3 spans 14 amino acids. Germline CDR1 PRHDT, CDR2 FYEKMQ (reference sequence). J gave up 5 bases and V 3 bases, and 7 bases lay outside the gene matches. The CDR3: CASSLRNRGHEQYF. The sequenced part of the CDR3 DNA is TGTGCCAGCAGCTTGAGGAACAGGGGCCACGAG.

This clone was observed at least ten times. CDR3 DNA, as far as it was read: TGTGCCAGCAGCCACGGACAGGATCAAGAGACC. Translated: CASSHGQDQET. The full CDR3 reads CASSHGQDQETQYF. The chain uses TRBV7-6 and TRBJ2-5, with 7 bases that match TRBD1. Read data end 3 residues before the CDR3 end; the end is taken from the germline J gene. The trim removed 5 bases at V and 2 bases at J, leaving 5 bases unmatched. Germline-derived CDR1 and CDR2 are SGHVS and FNYEAQ. The CDR3 covers 14 residues.

As concerns this clone: The read stops 3 residues short of the end of the CDR3; the missing end is completed from the germline J gene. J is TRBJ2-3 and V is TRBV2; 7 nucleotides align to TRBD1. Germline V gives CDR1 SNHLY, CDR2 FYNNEI. This CDR3 is built from 16 residues. V lost 10 bases to trimming and J lost 2 bases; unmatched junction nucleotides: 15. The CDR3 is CATCLWGGQATDTQYF. The sequenced part of the CDR3 DNA is TGTGCCACCTGCCTATGGGGTGGACAGGCCACAGATACG.

In this sample, this clone turned up a few times. The CDR3 spells CASSAEQGRSYEQYF. Incomplete CDR3 DNA: TGTGCCAGCAGCGCCGAACAGGGGCGGTCCTACGAG. The rearrangement joins TRBV7-2 to TRBJ2-7; TRBD1 matches 7 bases. Coverage ceases 3 residues before the CDR3 finishes, and the germline J gene fills in the end. The V and J ends lost 5 bases and 1 base, in that order; junction bases with no gene match: 8. Germline CDR1 reads SGHTA; CDR2 reads FQGNSA. This CDR3 has 15 amino acids.

This clone was detected only a few times. The read ends 3 residues shy of where the CDR3 ends; the end is completed using the germline J gene. J is TRBJ2-1 and V is TRBV6-4; D remains unclear. CDR1 and CDR2 (germline): MRHNA, SNTAGT. This CDR3 is 13 amino acids long. Trimming cost V 8 bases and J 5 bases, with 13 bases left between them. The CDR3 DNA, read in part, is TGTGCCAGCGCCGCGCTGAGAAACAATGAG. This encodes CASAALRNNE. The entire CDR3 reads CASAALRNNEQFF.

This clone was recorded at least ten times. The read terminates 3 residues ahead of where the CDR3 ends, so the germline J gene completes it. The genes are TRBV14 and TRBJ2-5, with D unclear. Germline assignment: CDR1 SGHDN and CDR2 FVKESK. The CDR3 is 11 amino acids. With 4 bases removed from V and 4 bases from J, the gap between germline ends came to 4 bases. Partial CDR3 DNA: TGTGCCAGCAGCCTTCGAGAGACC. Encoded protein: CASSLRET. The complete CDR3 protein is CASSLRETQYF.

This clone was counted a few times. The CDR3 is cut off 3 residues early in the read; its end comes from the germline J gene. V and J are TRBV30 and TRBJ2-7; TRBD1 matches 8 bases. Germline loops: CDR1 GTSNPN, CDR2 SVGIG (reference sequence). The CDR3 loop spans 12 amino acids. The V and J ends lost 1 base and 6 bases, in that order; junction bases with no gene match: 2. Here the CDR3 reads CAWSATGAEQYF. CDR3 DNA (partial): TGTGCCTGGAGTGCGACAGGGGCCGAG.

With respect to this clone: The missing CDR3 end, 3 residues past where the read stops, is filled in from the germline J gene. This chain joins TRBV11-2 and TRBJ1-5, with D maybe TRBD1 (5 bases). The V end was cut by 7 bases, the J end by 7 bases, with 14 bases between. Germline CDR1 SGHAT, CDR2 FQNNGV. The CDR3 loop spans 13 amino acids. Partial CDR3 DNA: TGTGCCAGCACCCCGTCCCCAGGGCAGCCC. Protein sequence: CASTPSPGQP. The complete CDR3 reads CASTPSPGQPQHF. Supplemented by reference TRBV11-2 and TRBJ1-5, the full variable domain reads EAGVAQSPRYKIIEKRQSVAFWCNPISGHATLYWYQQILGQGPKLLIQFQNNGVVDDSQLPKDRFSAERLKGVDSTLKIQPAKLEDSAVYLCASTPSPGQPQHFGDGTRLSIL.

This clone was counted only a few times. The read ends 3 residues early relative to the CDR3; the germline J gene fills the gap. V and J are TRBV19 and TRBJ2-7; tentatively, D is TRBD2 (5 bases). Trimming shortened V by 6 bases and J by 6 bases, and 27 bases separated the two germline ends. The CDR3 length is 17 residues. In germline, CDR1 is LNHDA, CDR2 SQIVND (reference sequence). The covered CDR3 bases are TGTGCCAGTAGCGGACGAAGAGACCACTTTACCGGACTCGAG. Translation: CASSGRRDHFTGLE. The whole CDR3 region reads CASSGRRDHFTGLEQYF.

Details on this clone: The read terminates 3 residues ahead of where the CDR3 ends, so the germline J gene completes it. The V call is TRBV19, the J call TRBJ1-1; D gene uncertain. V was trimmed by 8 bases and J by 3 bases, leaving 16 bases between them. Germline V gene sequence: CDR1 LNHDA, CDR2 SQIVND (reference sequence). There are 14 residues in the CDR3. CDR3 DNA (partial): TGTGCCAGTTCTGAGTCGGGTTCGTACACTGAA. This translates into CASSESGSYTE. The entire CDR3 reads CASSESGSYTEAFF.

As concerns this clone: The read halts 3 residues ahead of the CDR3 end, with the missing end drawn from the germline J gene. V is TRBV7-9 and J is TRBJ1-3, with D possibly matching TRBD1 (5 bases). Germline V gene sequence: CDR1 SEHNR, CDR2 FQNEAQ (reference sequence). Trimming left V 5 bases short and J 0 bases short, with 11 bases between. The length of the CDR3 is 15 residues. The CDR3 DNA, read in part, is TGTGCCAGCAGCGCCCGACAGAACTCTGGAAACACC. Translating it yields CASSARQNSGNT. The entire CDR3 sequence reads CASSARQNSGNTIYF.

This clone was observed a few times. CDR3 DNA, as far as it was read: TGTGCCAGCAGATTACAGGCCATGAACACTGAA. It is translated as CASRLQAMNTE. The CDR3 in full is CASRLQAMNTEAFF. The gene calls are TRBV6-2 or TRBV6-3 and TRBJ1-1; the D gene is possibly TRBD1 (5 bases). Read data end 3 residues before the CDR3 end; the end is taken from the germline J gene. The V gene's germline CDR1 is MNHEY and CDR2 SVGEGT. V was pared by 6 bases and J by 0 bases, with 11 bases between. The CDR3 length is 14 residues.